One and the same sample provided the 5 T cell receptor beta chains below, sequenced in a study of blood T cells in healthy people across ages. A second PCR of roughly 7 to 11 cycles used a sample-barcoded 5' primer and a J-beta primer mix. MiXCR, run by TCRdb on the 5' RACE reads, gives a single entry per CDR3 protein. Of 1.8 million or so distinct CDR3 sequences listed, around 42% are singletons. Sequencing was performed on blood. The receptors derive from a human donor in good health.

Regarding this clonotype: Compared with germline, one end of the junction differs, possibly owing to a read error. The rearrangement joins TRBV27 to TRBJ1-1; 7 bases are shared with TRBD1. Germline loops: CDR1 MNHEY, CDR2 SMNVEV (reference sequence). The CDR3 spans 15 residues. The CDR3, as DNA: TGTACCAGCAGTTTATCATTTGGGACAGTCGCTGAAGCTTTCTTT. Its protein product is CTSSLSFGTVAEAFF.

The CDR3 is CAISVLPRETQYF. CDR3 sequence (DNA): TGTGCCATCAGTGTCCTCCCCCGAGAGACCCAGTACTTC. The gene calls are TRBV10-3 and TRBJ2-5; D not resolved. The CDR3 has 13 amino acids. V lost 4 bases and J 4 bases, leaving 10 bases between the germline ends. From germline, CDR1 is ENHRY and CDR2 SYGVKD.

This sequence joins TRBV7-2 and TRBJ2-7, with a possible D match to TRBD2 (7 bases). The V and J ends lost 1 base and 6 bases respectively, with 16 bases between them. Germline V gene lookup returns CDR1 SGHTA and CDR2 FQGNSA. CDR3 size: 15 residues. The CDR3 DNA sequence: TGTGCCAGCAGCTTAGATGGCGGGGGCCTGATCGAGCAGTACTTC. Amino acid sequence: CASSLDGGGLIEQYF.

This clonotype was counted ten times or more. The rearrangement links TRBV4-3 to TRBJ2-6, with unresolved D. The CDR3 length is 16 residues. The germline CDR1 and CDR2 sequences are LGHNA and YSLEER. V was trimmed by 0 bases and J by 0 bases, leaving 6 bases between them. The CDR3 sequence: CASSQESFSGANVLTF. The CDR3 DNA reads TGCGCCAGCAGCCAAGAATCGTTCTCTGGGGCCAACGTCCTGACTTTC.

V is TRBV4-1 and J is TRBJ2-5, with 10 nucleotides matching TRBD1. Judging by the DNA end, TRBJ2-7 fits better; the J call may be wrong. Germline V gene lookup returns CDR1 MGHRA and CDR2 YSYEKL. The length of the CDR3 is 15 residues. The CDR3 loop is CASSQGGTGAVEQYF. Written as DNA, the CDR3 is TGCGCCAGCAGCCAAGGGGGGACAGGGGCGGTCGAGCAGTACTTC.